The TCR beta chain described here comes from a study of CD8+ T cells in alopecia areata. About the study: Dosing with tofacitinib proceeded for 6 to 18 months, followed by 6 months off drug.

Broader study findings: Scalp samples also yield sequences from resident alphabeta T cells of normal skin.

cDNA serving as the sequencing template came from extracted, reverse transcribed RNA. The assay was immunoSEQ multiplex PCR, and TCRdb's table has in-frame clones only and misses some. The sample holds more than 200,000 clones; approximately 61% are singletons and the top ten take under 1.5%. Alopecia areata patients provided lesional scalp punch biopsies and peripheral blood, both collected for the study. Worth noting for this clone: Its antigen is unidentified.

The specimen comprised CD4+ T cells sorted from blood, sampled at week 0. The sequence was collected from a human donor with alopecia areata.

This CDR3 is CAWSVSVRGTYGYTF. CDR3 in DNA: TGTGCCTGGAGTGTATCTGTCCGGGGGACCTATGGCTACACCTTC. V gene TRBV30 combines with J gene TRBJ1-2; a weak D match, TRBD1 (5 bases). CDR3 length: 15 residues. V was cut by 0 bases and J by 4 bases, with 15 bases left in between. The germline V gene encodes CDR1 GTSNPN and CDR2 SVGIG (reference sequence).